The 14 T cell receptor beta chains below all came from one sample that was sequenced in a study of control samples from healthy donors and cancer patients. Generated by immunoSEQ multiplex PCR, the TCRdb table keeps only in-frame clones and is missing some. The sample lists some 120,000 clones, approximately 94% occurring once. The sample was blood. The receptors here all came from a man aged 30-40 years in good health.

This chain uses TRBV2 with TRBJ2-3; 7 bases align to TRBD1. The length of the CDR3 is 15 residues. The V gene end was trimmed by 6 bases and the J gene end by 0 bases; junction bases not matched to a gene: 6. Germline V CDR1 and CDR2: SNHLY, FYNNEI. The CDR3 spells CASRGQAPSTDTQYF. The CDR3 DNA sequence: TGTGCCAGCAGAGGACAGGCCCCTAGCACAGATACGCAGTATTTT.

The chain couples TRBV3-1 (or the pseudogene TRBV3-2) to TRBJ2-1, with 10 bases aligning to TRBD2. Germline V gene sequence: CDR1 LGHDT, CDR2 YNNKEL (reference sequence). V gave up 3 bases and J gave up 8 bases; unmatched junction bases: 7. The CDR3 runs 15 residues. The CDR3, as DNA: TGTGCCAGCAGCCAGATGCTAGCGGGGGCCCATGAGCAGTTCTTC. Amino acids: CASSQMLAGAHEQFF.

This chain connects TRBV2 to TRBJ2-1; TRBD1 might be the D (5 bases). V was shortened by 7 bases and J by 5 bases, with 12 bases between the two germline ends. The germline gives CDR1 SNHLY, CDR2 FYNNEI. The CDR3 totals 13 residues. The CDR3 loop reads CASKPGSDNEQFF. In nucleotides, the CDR3 is TGTGCCAGCAAGCCAGGGTCGGACAATGAGCAGTTCTTC.

The chain is built from TRBV7-8 and TRBJ1-2; 9 bases are shared with TRBD1. V was pared by 1 base and J by 7 bases, with 13 bases of the junction left unmatched. Germline V lookup: CDR1 SGHVS, CDR2 FQNEAQ. There are 17 residues in the CDR3. CDR3 protein: CASSLVGPRQGESGYTF. CDR3 coding DNA: TGTGCCAGCAGCTTAGTTGGCCCGAGACAGGGGGAATCTGGCTACACCTTC.

The gene calls are TRBV7-2 and TRBJ1-1, with no clear D. CDR1 SGHTA and CDR2 FQGNSA come from the germline V gene. V lost 1 base and J lost 5, with 8 bases in between. CDR3 length equals 13 residues. Here the CDR3 DNA reads TGTGCCAGCAGCTTAGACATCGGAACTGAAGCTTTCTTT. It codes for CASSLDIGTEAFF.

This rearrangement joins TRBV12-3 or TRBV12-4 to TRBJ1-5; D not certain. The CDR3 totals 12 residues. The V and J ends lost 5 bases and 7 bases respectively, with 9 bases between them. CDR3 sequence (DNA): TGTGCCAGCAGTCGCCTGGGACAGCCCCAGCATTTT. It specifies CASSRLGQPQHF.

V usage is TRBV12-5 and J usage is TRBJ2-3, with D unresolved. This CDR3 contains 16 residues. V was trimmed by 0 bases and J by 3 bases, leaving 13 bases between them. The V gene's germline CDR1 is LGHNT and CDR2 FRNRAP. CDR3 amino acids: CASGLVGPPGTDTQYF. The CDR3, as DNA: TGTGCTAGTGGTTTGGTAGGCCCCCCTGGAACAGATACGCAGTATTTT.

This chain uses TRBV5-4 with TRBJ1-5, with 8 positions matching TRBD1. Germline-derived CDR1 and CDR2 are SGHNT and YYREEE (reference sequence). J lost 2 bases, V lost 5 bases, and 9 bases had no gene match. The CDR3 has 16 residues. The CDR3: CASSPGGASGNQPQHF. The CDR3 coding sequence is TGTGCCAGCAGTCCAGGGGGCGCGTCTGGCAATCAGCCCCAGCATTTT.

This clone was found once. The chain employs TRBV30 and TRBJ1-1; weak D call: TRBD1 (5 bases). V was pared by 4 bases and J by 7 bases, with 10 bases between. Per germline, CDR1 GTSNPN and CDR2 SVGIG (reference sequence). The CDR3 length is 11 residues. Written as DNA, the CDR3 is TGTGCCTGGATCCAGGGAATTGAAGCTTTCTTT. Its protein product is CAWIQGIEAFF.

This chain joins TRBV3-1 (or the pseudogene TRBV3-2) and TRBJ1-1; 11 bases fit TRBD1. The germline V gene encodes CDR1 LGHDT and CDR2 YNNKEL (reference sequence). After removal of 5 bases from V and 0 bases from J, the junction contained 17 bases not matched to a gene. The CDR3 is 20 amino acids. Written as DNA, the CDR3 is TGTGCCAGCAGCAAGTATCGGGACAGGGGGGGTAGACAAATGAACACTGAAGCTTTCTTT. Amino acids: CASSKYRDRGGRQMNTEAFF.

The V and J genes are TRBV5-1 and TRBJ2-7; D not resolved. Trimming took 0 bases from V and 0 from J, leaving 7 bases between them. The CDR3 length is 14 residues. Germline assignment: CDR1 SGHRS and CDR2 YFSETQ. CDR3 in amino acids: CASSLVSDSYEQYF. The CDR3 DNA is TGCGCCAGCAGCTTGGTGTCGGACTCCTACGAGCAGTACTTC.

The gene calls are TRBV11-2 and TRBJ2-1, with D perhaps TRBD2 (7 bases). This CDR3 has 16 residues. V was shortened by 2 bases and J by 0 bases, with 11 bases between the two germline ends. The germline gives CDR1 SGHAT, CDR2 FQNNGV. CDR3 protein: CASSLFRGASYNEQFF. The CDR3, as DNA: TGTGCCAGCAGCTTATTTCGGGGGGCCTCCTACAATGAGCAGTTCTTC. The full variable domain, its missing parts supplied by reference TRBV11-2 and TRBJ2-1, is EAGVAQSPRYKIIEKRQSVAFWCNPISGHATLYWYQQILGQGPKLLIQFQNNGVVDDSQLPKDRFSAERLKGVDSTLKIQPAKLEDSAVYLCASSLFRGASYNEQFFGPGTRLTVL.

The chain employs TRBV30 and TRBJ1-2; TRBD1 matches 11 bases. V dropped 3 bases and J dropped 8; count of bases not matched to a gene: 8. The CDR3 runs to 14 residues. Germline assignment: CDR1 GTSNPN and CDR2 SVGIG (reference sequence). The CDR3 nucleotides read TGTGCCTGGAGCCCGGACAGGGGGCCTATCGGCTACACCTTC. It codes for CAWSPDRGPIGYTF.

This clone was found a few times. The CDR3: CASGQGPTDYNSPLHF. The CDR3 DNA sequence: TGTGCCAGCGGACAGGGGCCCACTGACTATAATTCACCCCTCCACTTT. The chain is built from TRBV19 and TRBJ1-6; 9 bases line up with TRBD1. Looked up from germline, CDR1 is LNHDA and CDR2 is SQIVND (reference sequence). Trimming removed 9 bases from V and 3 bases from J; junction bases left unmatched: 9. There are 16 residues in the CDR3.